This T cell receptor (beta chain) was sequenced during a study of tumor-infiltrating lymphocytes in localized non-small cell lung cancer. Study-wide context: The cohort mixed smokers and never-smokers, several histologies, and some post-neoadjuvant-chemotherapy samples.

This CDR3 contains 15 residues. V was cut by 3 bases and J by 1 base, with 9 bases left in between. Germline V CDR1 and CDR2: SGHVS, FQNEAQ. Study-wide results and caveats: Available tissue quantity limited TCR sequencing to a patient subset. T-cell fraction did not differ between immunotypes IM1 and IM2.

In regard to this clone: Antigen: not known.

Profiling relied on immunoSEQ multiplex PCR, and the TCRdb table lists in-frame clones only, not all of them. Altogether 20,000 to 25,000 clones are present, just under 70% being singletons, with the ten largest covering 14% to 15%. The chain couples TRBV7-8 to TRBJ1-4, with no clear D. This TCR came from a human donor with non-small cell lung cancer. The sample was lung tumor tissue. CDR3 residues: CASSFGGKTNEKLFF. The CDR3 DNA reads as TGTGCCAGCAGCTTTGGCGGCAAAACTAATGAAAAACTGTTTTTT.